These 10 T cell receptor beta chains were all obtained from the same sample, sequenced in a study of cytomegalovirus exposure and HLA in healthy donors. The PCR employed 60 Vbeta primers together with 13 Jbeta primers. Sequenced by immunoSEQ multiplex PCR; TCRdb stores in-frame clones only, minus some. The sample shows approximately 220,000 clones, roughly 85% of them seen only once. The sequenced material came from PBMCs. These receptors were obtained from a male donor in good health and CMV-seronegative.

The J gene is TRBJ2-2, the V gene TRBV5-1, with TRBD1 as a possible D gene (5 bases). Trimming took off 0 bases at V and 4 bases at J, with 10 bases between the two ends. This CDR3 region has 15 residues. CDR1 and CDR2 from the germline V gene are SGHRS and YFSETQ. CDR3 amino acids: CASSLAQGFTGELFF. The CDR3 DNA follows: TGCGCCAGCAGCTTGGCTCAGGGATTCACCGGGGAGCTGTTTTTT.

This clone came up a few times. This chain joins TRBV7-2 and TRBJ2-3, with 8 positions matching TRBD1. The CDR3 spans 16 residues. In germline, CDR1 is SGHTA, CDR2 FQGNSA. The J segment lost 3 bases and the V segment lost 5 bases, leaving 10 bases of the junction unmatched. The DNA for the CDR3 is TGTGCCAGCAGCAAGCCACAGGGGGTTGGGACAGATACGCAGTATTTT. This translates into CASSKPQGVGTDTQYF. The full variable domain, with the rest looked up from reference TRBV7-2 and TRBJ2-3, is GAGVSQSPSNKVTEKGKDVELRCDPISGHTALYWYRQSLGQGLEFLIYFQGNSAPDKSGLPSDRFSAERTGGSVSTLTIQRTQQEDSAVYLCASSKPQGVGTDTQYFGPGTRLTVL.

This clone appeared a single time. The chain combines TRBV9 with TRBJ1-6; TRBD1 agrees at 11 bases. J was trimmed by 9 bases and V by 6 bases; bases with no gene match: 5. CDR3 size: 14 residues. Germline V gene lookup returns CDR1 SGDLS and CDR2 YYNGEE. Written as DNA, the CDR3 is TGTGCCAGCACCAGGGGGACAGGGGGTTCACCCCTCCACTTT. Its translation is CASTRGTGGSPLHF.

The chain joins TRBV2 to TRBJ2-7; 8 bases map to TRBD1. The germline V gene encodes CDR1 SNHLY and CDR2 FYNNEI. The CDR3 runs 11 residues. The V and J ends lost 8 bases and 3 bases, in that order; junction bases with no gene match: 0. In DNA form, the CDR3 reads TGTGCCAGCGGACAGGGCTACGAGCAGTACTTC. This codes for CASGQGYEQYF.

CDR3 residues: CASRGLAGEETQYF. The CDR3 nucleotides read TGTGCCAGCAGGGGACTAGCGGGAGAGGAGACCCAGTACTTC. The rearrangement joins TRBV28 to TRBJ2-5; TRBD2 aligns across 14 bases. V lost 6 bases, J lost 5 bases, and 2 bases stayed unmatched. The CDR3 loop spans 14 amino acids. CDR1 is MDHEN, CDR2 SYDVKM, per germline.

This sequence joins TRBV7-6 and TRBJ1-5; 9 nucleotides align to TRBD1. There are 16 residues in the CDR3. From germline, CDR1 is SGHVS and CDR2 FNYEAQ. The ends lost 4 bases at V and 4 bases at J; junction bases unmatched: 8. CDR3 DNA sequence: TGTGCCAGCAGCTACCCGTGGGGACAGGGTAATCAGCCCCAGCATTTT. Its protein product is CASSYPWGQGNQPQHF.

The chain employs TRBV5-4 and TRBJ1-2, with D perhaps TRBD1 (6 bases). The CDR3 contains 14 residues. CDR1 SGHNT and CDR2 YYREEE come from the germline V gene (reference sequence). With 4 bases removed from V and 2 bases from J, the gap between germline ends came to 12 bases. CDR3 sequence (DNA): TGTGCCAGCAGCCAAAGGGGGATCAACTATGGCTACACCTTC. It codes for CASSQRGINYGYTF. Drawing the rest from reference TRBV5-4 and TRBJ1-2, the complete variable domain is ETGVTQSPTHLIKTRGQQVTLRCSSQSGHNTVSWYQQALGQGPQFIFQYYREEENGRGNFPPRFSGLQFPNYSSELNVNALELDDSALYLCASSQRGINYGYTFGSGTRLTVV.

This rearrangement joins TRBV6-5 to TRBJ2-5; no clear D. The germline V gene encodes CDR1 MNHEY and CDR2 SVGAGI. V gave up 5 bases and J gave up 2 bases, with 12 bases separating them. The CDR3 has 14 residues. The DNA of the CDR3 is TGTGCCAGCAGTCATGACTCGGAGCAAGAGACCCAGTACTTC. This sequence encodes CASSHDSEQETQYF.

The CDR3 here is CASSIRGIRGELFF. In DNA, the CDR3 is TGTGCCAGTAGTATAAGGGGGATAAGAGGGGAGCTGTTTTTT. The chain employs TRBV19 and TRBJ2-2; possibly TRBD1 for D (6 bases). V dropped 2 bases and J dropped 8 bases, with 12 bases sitting between them. Germline CDR1 is LNHDA and CDR2 is SQIVND (reference sequence). CDR3 size: 14 residues.

V is TRBV6-5 and J is TRBJ1-6; D remains unclear. Germline lookup yields CDR1 MNHEY and CDR2 SVGAGI. The CDR3 contains 16 residues. V shed 4 bases and J shed 4 bases, with 14 bases lying between them. Here the CDR3 DNA reads TGTGCCAGCAGTTTTTACCCCGGTTTATATAATTCACCCCTCCACTTT. Amino acid sequence: CASSFYPGLYNSPLHF.